This entry describes one TCR beta chain. These data belong to a study of shared clonotypes between healthy human individuals. Trimming removed 7 bases at V and 3 bases at J, with 13 bases between. Germline V gene sequence: CDR1 MDHEN, CDR2 SYDVKM. This CDR3 region has 13 residues. Measured with immunoSEQ multiplex PCR; TCRdb has only the in-frame clones, and not every one. The sample holds some 2,100,000 clones, about 92% seen once. Only CD45RO-negative cells positively selected for CCR7 counted as naive CD8 cells, so terminally differentiated effector memory CD45RA+ cells were excluded. This chain links TRBV28 with TRBJ2-7; either TRBD1 or TRBD2 may supply D (5 bases each). The sequence was obtained from a man between 18 and 35 years old in good health. Some clones in this sample may be carry-over from other donors' samples. The sequenced sample consisted of naive CD8+ T cells from PBMCs. CDR3 amino acids: CASNPGRNYEQYF. CDR3 nucleotide sequence: TGTGCCAGCAACCCGGGACGAAACTACGAGCAGTACTTC.